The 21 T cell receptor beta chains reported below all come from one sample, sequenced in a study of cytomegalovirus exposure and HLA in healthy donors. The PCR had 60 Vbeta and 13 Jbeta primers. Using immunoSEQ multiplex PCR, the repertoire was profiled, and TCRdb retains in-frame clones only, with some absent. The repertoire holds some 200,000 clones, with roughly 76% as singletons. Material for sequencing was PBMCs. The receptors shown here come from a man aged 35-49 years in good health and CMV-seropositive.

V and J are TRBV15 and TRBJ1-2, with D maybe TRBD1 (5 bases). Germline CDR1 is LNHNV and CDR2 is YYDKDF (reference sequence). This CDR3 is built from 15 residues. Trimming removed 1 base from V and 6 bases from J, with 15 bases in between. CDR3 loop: CATSRVYRPGDGYTF. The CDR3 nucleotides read TGTGCCACCAGCAGAGTCTACCGGCCGGGGGATGGCTACACCTTC.

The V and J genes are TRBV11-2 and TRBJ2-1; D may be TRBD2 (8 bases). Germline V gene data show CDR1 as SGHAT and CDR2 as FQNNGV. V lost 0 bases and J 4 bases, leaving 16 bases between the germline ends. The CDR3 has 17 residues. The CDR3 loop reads CASSLDREGAWYNEQFF. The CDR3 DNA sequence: TGTGCCAGCAGCTTAGATCGGGAGGGGGCATGGTACAATGAGCAGTTCTTC.

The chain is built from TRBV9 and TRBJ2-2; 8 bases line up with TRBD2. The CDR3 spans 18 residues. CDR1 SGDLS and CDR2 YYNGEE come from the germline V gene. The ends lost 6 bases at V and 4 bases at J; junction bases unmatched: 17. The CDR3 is CASTPPGVGLGATGELFF. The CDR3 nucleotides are TGTGCCAGCACCCCCCCCGGAGTGGGACTAGGAGCCACCGGGGAGCTGTTTTTT.

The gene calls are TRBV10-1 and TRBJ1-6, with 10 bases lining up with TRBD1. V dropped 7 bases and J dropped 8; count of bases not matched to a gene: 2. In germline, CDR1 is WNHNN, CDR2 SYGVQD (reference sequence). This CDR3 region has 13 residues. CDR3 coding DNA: TGCGCCAGCACGGGACAGGGGTATTCACCCCTCCACTTT. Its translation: CASTGQGYSPLHF.

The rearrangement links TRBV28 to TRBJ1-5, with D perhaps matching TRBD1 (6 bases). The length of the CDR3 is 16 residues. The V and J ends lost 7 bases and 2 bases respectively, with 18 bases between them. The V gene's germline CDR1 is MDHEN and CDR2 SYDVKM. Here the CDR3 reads CASNQRQAAGNQPQHF. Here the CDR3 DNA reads TGTGCCAGCAACCAGAGACAGGCCGCGGGCAATCAGCCCCAGCATTTT. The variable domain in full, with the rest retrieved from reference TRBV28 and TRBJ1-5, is DVKVTQSSRYLVKRTGEKVFLECVQDMDHENMFWYRQDPGLGLRLIYFSYDVKMKEKGDIPEGYSVSREKKERFSLILESASTNQTSMYLCASNQRQAAGNQPQHFGDGTRLSIL.

This CDR3 is CASAPGWGGYTF. The CDR3 bases are TGTGCCAGCGCACCAGGGTGGGGTGGCTACACCTTC. The rearrangement links TRBV5-6 to TRBJ1-2; TRBD1 might be the D (5 bases). The germline CDR1 and CDR2 sequences are SGHDT and YYEEEE. The CDR3 extends over 12 amino acids. Trimming left V 7 bases short and J 7 bases short, with 14 bases between.

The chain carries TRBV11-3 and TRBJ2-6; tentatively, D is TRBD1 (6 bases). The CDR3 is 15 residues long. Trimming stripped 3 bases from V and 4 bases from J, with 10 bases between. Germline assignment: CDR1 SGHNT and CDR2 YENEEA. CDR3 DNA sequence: TGTGCCAGCAGCTTTAAGGGGGTCGGGGCCAACGTCCTGACTTTC. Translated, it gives CASSFKGVGANVLTF.

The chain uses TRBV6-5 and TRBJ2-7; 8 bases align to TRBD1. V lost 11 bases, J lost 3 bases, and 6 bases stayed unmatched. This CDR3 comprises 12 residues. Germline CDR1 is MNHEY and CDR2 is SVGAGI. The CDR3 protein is CAHGQGGYEQYF. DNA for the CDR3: TGTGCCCACGGACAGGGAGGCTACGAGCAGTACTTC.

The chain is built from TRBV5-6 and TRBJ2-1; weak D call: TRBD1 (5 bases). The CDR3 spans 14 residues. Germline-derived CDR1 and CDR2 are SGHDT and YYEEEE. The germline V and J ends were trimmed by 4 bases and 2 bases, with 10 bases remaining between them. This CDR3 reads CASSGDSPYNEQFF. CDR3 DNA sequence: TGTGCCAGCAGCGGCGACAGTCCCTACAATGAGCAGTTCTTC.

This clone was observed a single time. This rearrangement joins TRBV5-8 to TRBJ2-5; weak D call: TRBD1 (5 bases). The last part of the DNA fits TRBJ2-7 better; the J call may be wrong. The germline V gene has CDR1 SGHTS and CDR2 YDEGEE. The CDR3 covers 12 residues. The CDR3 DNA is TGTGCCAGCAGCTTGAGGGGTTACGAGCAGTACTTC. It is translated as CASSLRGYEQYF.

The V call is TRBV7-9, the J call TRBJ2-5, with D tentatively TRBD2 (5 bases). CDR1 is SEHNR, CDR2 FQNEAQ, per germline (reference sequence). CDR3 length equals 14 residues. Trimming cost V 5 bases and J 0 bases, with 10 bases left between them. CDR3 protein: CASSRLRDQETQYF. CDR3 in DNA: TGTGCCAGCAGCCGTTTGAGGGACCAAGAGACCCAGTACTTC.

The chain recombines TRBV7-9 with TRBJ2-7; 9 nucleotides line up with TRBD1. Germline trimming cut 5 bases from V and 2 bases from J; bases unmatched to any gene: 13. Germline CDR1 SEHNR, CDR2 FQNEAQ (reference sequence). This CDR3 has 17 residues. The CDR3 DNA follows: TGTGCCAGCAGCCGTCCCGGGACAGGGTGGGAGCCCTACGAGCAGTACTTC. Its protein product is CASSRPGTGWEPYEQYF.

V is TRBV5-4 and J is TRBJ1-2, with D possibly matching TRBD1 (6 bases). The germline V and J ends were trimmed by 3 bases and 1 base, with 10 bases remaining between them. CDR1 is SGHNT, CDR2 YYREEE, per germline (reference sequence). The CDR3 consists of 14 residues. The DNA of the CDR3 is TGTGCCAGCAGCTGGGAACAGGGTAACTATGGCTACACCTTC. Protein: CASSWEQGNYGYTF.

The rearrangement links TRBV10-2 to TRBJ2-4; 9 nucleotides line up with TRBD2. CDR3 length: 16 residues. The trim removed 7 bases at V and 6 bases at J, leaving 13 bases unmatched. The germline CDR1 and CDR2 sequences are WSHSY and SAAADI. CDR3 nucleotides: TGCGCCAGCAAACCTCCTGCGGGGGGGGCCGGAAACATTCAGTACTTC. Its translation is CASKPPAGGAGNIQYF.

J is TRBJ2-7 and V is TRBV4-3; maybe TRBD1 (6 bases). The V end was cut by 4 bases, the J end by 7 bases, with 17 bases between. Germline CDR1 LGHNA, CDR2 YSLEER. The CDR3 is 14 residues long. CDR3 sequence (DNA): TGCGCCAGCAGCCCCGGGGACACGTCGGGGGAGCAGTACTTC. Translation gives CASSPGDTSGEQYF.

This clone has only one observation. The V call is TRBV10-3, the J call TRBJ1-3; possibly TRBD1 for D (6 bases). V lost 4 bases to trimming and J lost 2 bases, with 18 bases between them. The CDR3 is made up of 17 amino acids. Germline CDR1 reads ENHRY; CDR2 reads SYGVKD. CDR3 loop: CAISVKNRGGPGNTIYF. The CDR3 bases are TGTGCCATCAGTGTGAAGAATCGAGGGGGTCCTGGAAACACCATATATTTT.

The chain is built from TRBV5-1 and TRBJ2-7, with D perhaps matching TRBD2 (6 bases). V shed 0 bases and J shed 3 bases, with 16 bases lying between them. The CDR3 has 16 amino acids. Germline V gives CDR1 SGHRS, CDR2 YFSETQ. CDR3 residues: CASSLDRGARLYEQYF. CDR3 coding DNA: TGCGCCAGCAGCTTGGATCGCGGGGCGAGACTCTACGAGCAGTACTTC.

CDR3 amino acids: CASSQTGTDEQYF. CDR3 DNA sequence: TGCGCCAGCAGCCAAACCGGGACAGACGAGCAGTACTTC. The chain joins TRBV4-3 to TRBJ2-7, with 7 bases matching TRBD1. The CDR3 sequence is 13 residues long. The junction had 3 bases not matched to a gene; V was cut back by 2 bases and J by 5 bases. Germline V CDR1 and CDR2: LGHNA, YSLEER.

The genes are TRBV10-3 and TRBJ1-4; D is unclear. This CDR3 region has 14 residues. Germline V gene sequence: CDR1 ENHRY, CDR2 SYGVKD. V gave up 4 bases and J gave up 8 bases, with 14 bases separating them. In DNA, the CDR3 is TGTGCCATCAGTGGTGAGGATCAGCCAGAAAAACTGTTTTTT. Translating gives CAISGEDQPEKLFF.

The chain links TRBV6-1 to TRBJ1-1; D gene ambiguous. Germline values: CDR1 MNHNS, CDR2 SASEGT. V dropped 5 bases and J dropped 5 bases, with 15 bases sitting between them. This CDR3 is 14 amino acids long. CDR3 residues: CASSMTGGGTEAFF. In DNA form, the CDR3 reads TGTGCCAGCAGTATGACCGGCGGTGGGACTGAAGCTTTCTTT.

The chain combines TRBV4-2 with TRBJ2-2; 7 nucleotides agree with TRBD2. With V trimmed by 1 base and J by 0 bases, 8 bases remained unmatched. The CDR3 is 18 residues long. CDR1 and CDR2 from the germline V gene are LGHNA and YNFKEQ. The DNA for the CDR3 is TGTGCCAGCAGCCAAGCTAGGTCTAGCGGCGCGAACACCGGGGAGCTGTTTTTT. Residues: CASSQARSSGANTGELFF.